This entry describes one T cell receptor (beta chain). The sample contains more than one DNA sequence encoding this CDR3. The CDR3 has 15 residues. V lost 3 bases to trimming and J lost 5 bases; unmatched junction nucleotides: 2. Germline CDR1 is SGDLS and CDR2 is YYNGEE. This sample stems from a study of blood T cell repertoires in COVID-19. For the study at large: Both acute and convalescent COVID-19 samples were obtained from the United States, Italy and Spain.

This table comes from immunoSEQ multiplex PCR, and its TCRdb copy is limited to in-frame clones, with some not included. This sample has around 70,000 clones, with 85% to 90% found just once. This TCR was sampled from a woman older than 75 with active or convalescent COVID-19. The J gene is TRBJ2-2, the V gene TRBV9; 12 bases line up with TRBD2. Sequencing was carried out using peripheral blood. CDR3 bases: TGTGCCAGCAGCGCCCTAGCGGGAGGGACCGGGGAGCTGTTTTTT. Encoded protein: CASSALAGGTGELFF.